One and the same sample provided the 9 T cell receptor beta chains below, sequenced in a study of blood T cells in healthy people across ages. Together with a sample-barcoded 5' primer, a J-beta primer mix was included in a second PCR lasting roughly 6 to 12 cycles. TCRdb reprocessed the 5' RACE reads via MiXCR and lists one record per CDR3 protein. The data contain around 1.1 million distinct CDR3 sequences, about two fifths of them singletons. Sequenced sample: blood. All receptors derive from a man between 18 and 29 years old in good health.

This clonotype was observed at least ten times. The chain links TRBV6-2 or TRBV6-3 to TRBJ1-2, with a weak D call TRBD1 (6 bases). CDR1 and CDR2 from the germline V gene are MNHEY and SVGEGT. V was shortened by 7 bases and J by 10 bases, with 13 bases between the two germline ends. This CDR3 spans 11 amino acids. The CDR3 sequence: CASTYPGDYTF. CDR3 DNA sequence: TGTGCCAGCACGTATCCAGGGGACTACACCTTC.

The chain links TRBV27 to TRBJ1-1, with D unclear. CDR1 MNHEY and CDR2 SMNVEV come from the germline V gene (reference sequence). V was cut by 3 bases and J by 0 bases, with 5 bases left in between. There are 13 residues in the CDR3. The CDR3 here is CASSFALNTEAFF. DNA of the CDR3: TGTGCCAGCAGTTTCGCACTGAACACTGAAGCTTTCTTT.

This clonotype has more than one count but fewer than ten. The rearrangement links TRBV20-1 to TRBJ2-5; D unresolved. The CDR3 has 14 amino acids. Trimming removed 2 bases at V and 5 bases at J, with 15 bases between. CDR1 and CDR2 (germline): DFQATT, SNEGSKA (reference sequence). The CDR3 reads CSARTREMIETQYF. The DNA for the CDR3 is TGCAGTGCTAGAACAAGAGAAATGATCGAGACCCAGTACTTC.

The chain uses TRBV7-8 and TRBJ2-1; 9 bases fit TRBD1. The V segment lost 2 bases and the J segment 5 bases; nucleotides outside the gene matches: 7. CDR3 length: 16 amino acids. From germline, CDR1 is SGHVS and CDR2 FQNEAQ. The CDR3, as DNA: TGTGCCAGCAGCTTAAGATACAGGGACAGGGACAATGAGCAGTTCTTC. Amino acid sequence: CASSLRYRDRDNEQFF.

In DNA, the CDR3 is TGCAGTGCTCTCTATTATAGCAATCAGCCCCAGCATTTT. It encodes CSALYYSNQPQHF. The chain carries TRBV20-1 and TRBJ1-5; D is undetermined. The V and J ends lost 5 bases and 0 bases respectively, with 8 bases between them. There are 13 residues in the CDR3. Germline assignment: CDR1 DFQATT and CDR2 SNEGSKA (reference sequence).

The CDR3 DNA sequence: TGTGCCAGCTCATTACCGGGACAGGGGGTCTACGAGCAGTACTTC. Its translation: CASSLPGQGVYEQYF. The chain recombines TRBV18 with TRBJ2-4, with TRBD1 matching over 11 bases. The DNA end is a closer match to TRBJ2-7, so the J assignment may be wrong. Germline CDR1 and CDR2: KGHSH and LQKENI. This CDR3 spans 15 amino acids.

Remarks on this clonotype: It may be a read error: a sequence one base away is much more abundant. CDR3 region: CASRDLQEGYTF. The CDR3 DNA is TGTGCCAGCAGGGATCTACAGGAGGGCTACACCTTC. The V call is TRBV2, the J call TRBJ1-2, with D maybe TRBD1 (5 bases). Germline values: CDR1 SNHLY, CDR2 FYNNEI. The CDR3 spans 12 residues. Trimming cost V 6 bases and J 8 bases, with 13 bases left between them.

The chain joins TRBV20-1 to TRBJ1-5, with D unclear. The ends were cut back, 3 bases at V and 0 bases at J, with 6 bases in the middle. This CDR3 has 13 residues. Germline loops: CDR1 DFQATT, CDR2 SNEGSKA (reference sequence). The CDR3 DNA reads TGCAGTGCTAGCAGAAATAGCAATCAGCCCCAGCATTTT. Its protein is CSASRNSNQPQHF.

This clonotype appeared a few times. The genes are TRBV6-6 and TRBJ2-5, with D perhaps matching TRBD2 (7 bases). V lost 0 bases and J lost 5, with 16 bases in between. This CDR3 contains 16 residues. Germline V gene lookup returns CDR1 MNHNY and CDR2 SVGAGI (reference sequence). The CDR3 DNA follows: TGTGCCAGCAGTTACTCTCGTGGGGGGGCCTTTGAGACCCAGTACTTC. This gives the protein CASSYSRGGAFETQYF.